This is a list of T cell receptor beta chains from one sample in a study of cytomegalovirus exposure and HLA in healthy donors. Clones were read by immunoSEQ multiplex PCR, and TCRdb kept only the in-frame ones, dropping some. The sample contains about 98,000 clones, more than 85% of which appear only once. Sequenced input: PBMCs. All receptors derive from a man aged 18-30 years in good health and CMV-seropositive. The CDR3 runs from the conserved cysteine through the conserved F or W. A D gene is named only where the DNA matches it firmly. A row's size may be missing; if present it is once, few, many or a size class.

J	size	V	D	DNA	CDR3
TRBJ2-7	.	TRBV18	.	TGTGCCAGCTCACCATCTGTATACGAGCAGTACTTC	CASSPSVYEQYF
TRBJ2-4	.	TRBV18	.	TGTGCCAGCTCACCCGGGGTAGCCAAAAACATTCAGTACTTC	CASSPGVAKNIQYF
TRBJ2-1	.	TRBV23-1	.	TGCGCCAGCAGTCACCGAATCAGGGGAACGATAAACAATGAGCAGTTCTTC	CASSHRIRGTINNEQFF
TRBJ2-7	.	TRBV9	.	TGTGCCAGCAGCGTAGCTTTGAGCTACGAGCAGTACTTC	CASSVALSYEQYF
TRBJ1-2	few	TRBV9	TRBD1	TGTGCCAGCAGCCCGACAGGGGACTACTATGGCTACACCTTC	CASSPTGDYYGYTF
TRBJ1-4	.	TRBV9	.	TGTGCCAGCAGCCGAGGGGGGGGACGTGGTGAAAAACTGTTTTTT	CASSRGGGRGEKLFF
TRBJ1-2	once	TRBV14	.	TGTGCCAGCAGCCAAGATTCGCGGGGAAGCTATGGCTACACCTTC	CASSQDSRGSYGYTF
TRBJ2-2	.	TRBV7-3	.	TGTGCCAGCAGCCCCCCAGAACCGACCGGGGAGCTGTTTTTT	CASSPPEPTGELFF
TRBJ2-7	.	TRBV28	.	TGTGCCAGCGGTAGTAGTGAGGCCTACGAGCAGTACTTC	CASGSSEAYEQYF
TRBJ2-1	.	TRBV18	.	TGTGCCAGCTCACCCAGTCAGGAATACAATGAGCAGTTCTTC	CASSPSQEYNEQFF
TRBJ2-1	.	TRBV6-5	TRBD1	TGTGCCAGCAGGGAAGGACAGGGGCGCGGGGGGCAGTTCTTC	CASREGQGRGGQFF
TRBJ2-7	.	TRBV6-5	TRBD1	TGTGCCAGCAGCGACCCGGGACAGGGGTTCTACGAGCAGTACTTC	CASSDPGQGFYEQYF
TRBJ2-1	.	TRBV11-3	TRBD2	TGTGCCAGCAGCTTACCCCGGGGGGACAATGAGCAGTTCTTC	CASSLPRGDNEQFF
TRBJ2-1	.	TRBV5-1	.	TGCGCCAGCAGCTTGGGCCCAGGGTTGGGAAATGAGCAGTTCTTC	CASSLGPGLGNEQFF
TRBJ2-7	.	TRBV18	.	TGTGCCAGCTCACCCCCCGCGATTGGCGAGCAGTACTTC	CASSPPAIGEQYF
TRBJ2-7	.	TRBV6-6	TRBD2	TGTGCCAGCAGCCCCGGGACTAGCGGCTACTACGAGCAGTACTTC	CASSPGTSGYYEQYF
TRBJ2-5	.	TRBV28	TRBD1	TGTGCCAGCAGGCGGACAGGGGGCAAAGTAGAGACCCAGTACTTC	CASRRTGGKVETQYF
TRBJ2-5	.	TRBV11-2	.	TGTGCCAGCAGCTTTGCAGGGGAAGAGACCCAGTACTTC	CASSFAGEETQYF
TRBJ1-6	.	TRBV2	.	TGTGCCAGCAGCGCCAGGGGTTCCTATAATTCACCCCTCCACTTT	CASSARGSYNSPLHF
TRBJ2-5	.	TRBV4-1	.	TGCGCCAGCAGCCAAAGCCCGGGAGAAAACAGGGAGACCCAGTACTTC	CASSQSPGENRETQYF
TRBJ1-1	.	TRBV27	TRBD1	TGTGCCAGCAGTCCCTCGACAGGGGGCACTGAAGCTTTCTTT	CASSPSTGGTEAFF
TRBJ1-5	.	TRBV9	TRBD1	TGTGCCAGCAGCCCCTCCGGGACAGGGGGCGATCAGCCCCAGCATTTT	CASSPSGTGGDQPQHF